Following are 29 T cell receptor beta chains from one sample sequenced in a study of shared clonotypes between healthy human individuals. The repertoire was sequenced with immunoSEQ multiplex PCR; TCRdb's copy has only in-frame clones and lacks some. The sample holds 1.5 million to 2.5 million clones; over 85% are singletons and the top ten take under 1.5%. Positively selected for CCR7, the CD45RO-negative cells used as naive CD8 cells excluded terminally differentiated effector memory CD45RA+ cells. Material for sequencing was naive CD8+ T cells sorted from blood. These receptors came from a man younger than 35 in good health.

As concerns this clone: Within the sample, other DNA sequences also encode this same CDR3. J is TRBJ2-1 and V is TRBV19, with TRBD2 identical over 9 bases. The V and J ends lost 6 bases and 6 bases, in that order; junction bases with no gene match: 3. There are 13 residues in the CDR3. Germline CDR1 and CDR2: LNHDA and SQIVND (reference sequence). The CDR3 DNA reads TGTGCCAGTAGCCCACTAGCGGGCAATGAGCAGTTCTTC. It translates to CASSPLAGNEQFF. Full variable domain (remainder filled in from reference TRBV19 and TRBJ2-1): DGGITQSPKYLFRKEGQNVTLSCEQNLNHDAMYWYRQDPGQGLRLIYYSQIVNDFQKGDIAEGYSVSREKKESFPLTVTSAQKNPTAFYLCASSPLAGNEQFFGPGTRLTVL.

As concerns this clone: Other DNA sequences within the sample encode an identical CDR3. This chain connects TRBV19 to TRBJ2-7, with D perhaps matching TRBD1 (5 bases). The V and J ends lost 3 bases and 2 bases respectively, with 8 bases between them. The CDR3 is 13 amino acids. Per the germline V gene, CDR1 is LNHDA and CDR2 is SQIVND (reference sequence). CDR3 DNA sequence: TGTGCCAGTAGTATCGACAGTACCTACGAGCAGTACTTC. Its protein is CASSIDSTYEQYF.

The chain recombines TRBV5-6 with TRBJ2-7; D call uncertain. This CDR3 comprises 11 residues. Trimming took off 4 bases at V and 2 bases at J, with 4 bases between the two ends. The germline V gene has CDR1 SGHDT and CDR2 YYEEEE. The CDR3 spells CASSAAYEQYF. The CDR3 bases are TGTGCCAGCAGCGCGGCCTACGAGCAGTACTTC.

This clone is a singleton in its sample. The identical CDR3 is also encoded by other nucleotide sequences in the sample. This chain's CDR3 is CASSPGYEQYF. In DNA form, the CDR3 reads TGCGCCAGCAGCCCGGGCTACGAGCAGTACTTC. V is TRBV5-1 and J is TRBJ2-7, with D unclear. The V gene lost 4 bases and the J gene lost 3 bases, with 5 bases spanning the gap. The germline gives CDR1 SGHRS, CDR2 YFSETQ. This CDR3 contains 11 residues.

The J gene is TRBJ2-5, the V gene TRBV4-3; 7 bases agree with TRBD1. Germline loops: CDR1 LGHNA, CDR2 YSLEER. V trimming: 2 bases; J trimming: 3 bases; junction bases outside the gene matches: 6. This CDR3 is 15 amino acids long. The CDR3: CASSQYPGTEETQYF. Here the CDR3 DNA reads TGCGCCAGCAGCCAATACCCCGGGACAGAAGAGACCCAGTACTTC.

This clone was observed once. This CDR3 is also generated by other DNA sequences in the sample. This CDR3 is CASSLGLANEQFF. For the CDR3, the DNA is TGTGCCAGCAGTTTAGGGCTAGCAAATGAGCAGTTCTTC. This chain joins TRBV27 and TRBJ2-1; weak D call: TRBD2 (5 bases). CDR1 and CDR2 (germline): MNHEY, SMNVEV (reference sequence). The CDR3 has 13 residues. V was clipped by 2 bases and J by 7 bases, with 9 bases between them.

The chain links TRBV30 to TRBJ2-7; 7 nucleotides match TRBD2. Germline trimming cut 2 bases from V and 5 bases from J; bases unmatched to any gene: 3. CDR1 GTSNPN and CDR2 SVGIG come from the germline V gene (reference sequence). This CDR3 contains 12 residues. The CDR3: CAWSWGGDEQYF. CDR3 sequence (DNA): TGTGCCTGGAGTTGGGGGGGGGACGAGCAGTACTTC.

The J gene is TRBJ1-2, the V gene TRBV5-5; D might be TRBD1 (5 bases). Germline-derived CDR1 and CDR2 are SGHKS and YYEKEE (reference sequence). The V end was cut by 0 bases, the J end by 4 bases, with 10 bases between. The length of the CDR3 is 14 residues. In nucleotides, the CDR3 is TGTGCCAGCAGCTTGGAGGGGCAGCCCTATGGCTACACCTTC. Its protein product is CASSLEGQPYGYTF.

V and J are TRBV9 and TRBJ2-7; possibly TRBD1 for D (6 bases). V lost 0 bases to trimming and J lost 3 bases, with 13 bases between them. CDR3 length: 15 amino acids. CDR1 and CDR2 (germline): SGDLS, YYNGEE. In DNA form, the CDR3 reads TGTGCCAGCAGCGTAGGACAGGCGACGGTCTACGAGCAGTACTTC. As protein: CASSVGQATVYEQYF.

As regards this clone: This CDR3 is also generated by other DNA sequences in the sample. The chain couples TRBV28 to TRBJ2-3; D possibly corresponds to TRBD1 (5 bases). Between the trimmed V and J ends, which lost 6 bases and 3 bases, there was a span of 10 bases. Germline CDR1 and CDR2: MDHEN and SYDVKM. CDR3 size: 13 residues. This CDR3 reads CASSFRTTDTQYF. The CDR3 DNA sequence: TGTGCCAGCAGCTTTCGGACAACAGATACGCAGTATTTT.

The rearrangement uses TRBV11-2 and TRBJ2-7; D is ambiguous. CDR3 length equals 13 residues. V dropped 4 bases and J dropped 2 bases, with 9 bases sitting between them. Germline V gene sequence: CDR1 SGHAT, CDR2 FQNNGV. CDR3 protein: CASSSRRAYEQYF. In DNA form, the CDR3 reads TGTGCCAGCAGCTCGAGGCGAGCCTACGAGCAGTACTTC.

This clone is a singleton in its sample. CDR3: CASSLALQGTYEQYF. CDR3 DNA sequence: TGTGCCAGCAGCTTAGCGCTCCAGGGAACCTACGAGCAGTACTTC. This sequence joins TRBV7-9 and TRBJ2-7, with a tentative D call TRBD1 (5 bases). Trimming took 0 bases from V and 2 from J, leaving 11 bases between them. The germline CDR1 and CDR2 sequences are SEHNR and FQNEAQ (reference sequence). The CDR3 runs to 15 residues.

V gene TRBV6-6 combines with J gene TRBJ2-7; 7 bases fit TRBD1. This CDR3 contains 14 residues. Germline V gives CDR1 MNHNY, CDR2 SVGAGI (reference sequence). V lost 2 bases to trimming and J lost 5 bases; unmatched junction nucleotides: 6. The CDR3 loop is CASSYPGQTNEQYF. For the CDR3, the DNA is TGTGCCAGCAGTTACCCGGGACAGACAAACGAGCAGTACTTC.

Details on this clone: The same CDR3 also results from other DNA sequences found in this sample. CDR3 nucleotides: TGTGCCAGCAGCTTAAAGGGGGGTCAAGAGACCCAGTACTTC. Its protein product is CASSLKGGQETQYF. This chain uses TRBV13 with TRBJ2-5; D is possibly TRBD1 or TRBD2 (6 bases each). V was trimmed by 2 bases and J by 2 bases, leaving 9 bases between them. Germline lookup yields CDR1 PRHDT and CDR2 FYEKMQ (reference sequence). The CDR3 totals 14 residues.

The gene calls are TRBV5-6 and TRBJ2-7; 10 bases fit TRBD1. After removal of 4 bases from V and 3 bases from J, the junction contained 7 bases not matched to a gene. This CDR3 comprises 15 residues. CDR1 and CDR2 (germline): SGHDT, YYEEEE. The CDR3 region has the DNA TGTGCCAGCAGCCAGGGACAGGGGCCCGTCTACGAGCAGTACTTC. Residues: CASSQGQGPVYEQYF.

This clone was recorded only once. This specimen includes other DNA sequences encoding the same CDR3. The chain has TRBV19 and TRBJ2-7; a weak D match, TRBD1 (6 bases). V was clipped by 3 bases and J by 1 base, with 13 bases between them. Germline V gives CDR1 LNHDA, CDR2 SQIVND (reference sequence). The CDR3 is 15 residues long. The CDR3 spells CASSIGGRSSYEQYF. DNA for the CDR3: TGTGCCAGTAGTATTGGGGGCAGGAGTTCCTACGAGCAGTACTTC.

This clone was counted a single time. This sequence joins TRBV4-1 and TRBJ1-2, with TRBD1 matching over 7 bases. Germline CDR1 is MGHRA and CDR2 is YSYEKL. CDR3 length: 13 residues. J gave up 5 bases and V 3 bases, and 3 bases lay outside the gene matches. The CDR3 sequence is CASSHRGGYGYTF. CDR3 sequence (DNA): TGCGCCAGCAGCCACAGGGGGGGTTATGGCTACACCTTC.

The J gene is TRBJ2-1, the V gene TRBV29-1; TRBD2 might be the D (6 bases). V lost 7 bases, J lost 0 bases, and 25 bases lay in between. CDR3 length: 18 amino acids. CDR1 and CDR2 from the germline V gene are SQVTM and ANQGSEA. The CDR3 DNA reads TGCAGCGCCATAGTGAGACGTTTGCGGGAAGGCTCCTACAATGAGCAGTTCTTC. Protein product: CSAIVRRLREGSYNEQFF.

This clone occurred a few times. The chain carries TRBV4-1 and TRBJ1-6; D call uncertain. Germline V CDR1 and CDR2: MGHRA, YSYEKL. V was shortened by 2 bases and J by 6 bases, with 14 bases between the two germline ends. The CDR3 has 16 amino acids. The CDR3 sequence is CASSQTEQRTNSPLHF. As DNA, the CDR3 is TGCGCCAGCAGCCAAACGGAGCAGCGAACTAATTCACCCCTCCACTTT.

The rearrangement joins TRBV5-4 to TRBJ1-1, with a weak D call TRBD1 (5 bases). Trimming shortened V by 6 bases and J by 5 bases, and 17 bases separated the two germline ends. CDR1 and CDR2 (germline): SGHNT, YYREEE (reference sequence). There are 14 residues in the CDR3. This chain's CDR3 is CASTVMQGMTEAFF. Written as DNA, the CDR3 is TGTGCCAGCACGGTAATGCAGGGTATGACTGAAGCTTTCTTT.

V gene TRBV27 combines with J gene TRBJ2-5; 9 bases map to TRBD2. V lost 6 bases and J lost 7; bases outside the gene matches: 3. The CDR3 contains 12 residues. Germline lookup yields CDR1 MNHEY and CDR2 SMNVEV (reference sequence). This chain's CDR3 is CASRPTSGTQYF. CDR3 nucleotide sequence: TGTGCCAGCAGGCCGACTAGCGGGACCCAGTACTTC.

As concerns this clone: The identical CDR3 is also encoded by other nucleotide sequences in the sample. The CDR3 here is CASSTGTGTYEQYF. Here the CDR3 DNA reads TGTGCCAGTAGTACCGGGACAGGGACCTACGAGCAGTACTTC. The chain combines TRBV19 with TRBJ2-7; 9 bases are shared with TRBD1. The germline V gene has CDR1 LNHDA and CDR2 SQIVND (reference sequence). There are 14 residues in the CDR3. With 4 bases clipped from V and 2 bases from J, the junction kept 3 bases outside the gene matches. Supplemented by reference TRBV19 and TRBJ2-7, the full variable domain reads DGGITQSPKYLFRKEGQNVTLSCEQNLNHDAMYWYRQDPGQGLRLIYYSQIVNDFQKGDIAEGYSVSREKKESFPLTVTSAQKNPTAFYLCASSTGTGTYEQYFGPGTRLTVT.

This chain uses TRBV6-5 with TRBJ2-3, with TRBD2 as a possible D gene (7 bases). The CDR3 runs 15 residues. Between the trimmed V and J ends, which lost 5 bases and 4 bases, there was a span of 16 bases. Germline values: CDR1 MNHEY, CDR2 SVGAGI. The CDR3, as DNA: TGTGCCAGCAGTCCGAACGGGGGGCGAGCAGATACGCAGTATTTT. This gives the protein CASSPNGGRADTQYF.

The chain recombines TRBV11-2 with TRBJ2-5, with TRBD1 matching 9 bases. Germline V gene sequence: CDR1 SGHAT, CDR2 FQNNGV. This CDR3 has 15 residues. V gave up 5 bases and J gave up 0 bases; unmatched junction bases: 4. The CDR3 reads CASSRDRVNQETQYF. In DNA, the CDR3 is TGTGCCAGCAGCAGGGACAGGGTGAACCAAGAGACCCAGTACTTC.

This chain uses TRBV19 with TRBJ2-2; 9 positions match TRBD2. The CDR3 is made up of 17 amino acids. Per the germline V gene, CDR1 is LNHDA and CDR2 is SQIVND (reference sequence). Unmatched junction bases numbered 9, after V lost 1 base and J lost 6 bases. The CDR3 sequence is CASSIGLSGRGPGELFF. DNA for the CDR3: TGTGCCAGTAGTATAGGTCTTAGCGGGAGAGGGCCCGGGGAGCTGTTTTTT.

The chain links TRBV27 to TRBJ2-7; D is ambiguous. Germline V gene sequence: CDR1 MNHEY, CDR2 SMNVEV (reference sequence). There are 12 residues in the CDR3. V gave up 10 bases and J gave up 7 bases, with 17 bases separating them. The CDR3 sequence is CANPVRLREQYF. In DNA, the CDR3 is TGTGCCAACCCTGTACGACTGCGGGAGCAGTACTTC.

The J gene is TRBJ2-5, the V gene TRBV11-1, with TRBD1 matching over 9 bases. The CDR3 consists of 14 residues. Germline V CDR1 and CDR2: SGHAT, FQDESV (reference sequence). J was trimmed by 3 bases and V by 7 bases; bases with no gene match: 6. This CDR3 reads CASNTGTGKETQYF. The CDR3 DNA sequence: TGTGCCAGCAACACCGGGACAGGGAAAGAGACCCAGTACTTC.

The gene calls are TRBV13 and TRBJ2-2; no reliable D call. The germline gives CDR1 PRHDT, CDR2 FYEKMQ (reference sequence). V lost 4 bases, J lost 3 bases, and 18 bases lay in between. The CDR3 extends over 17 amino acids. DNA of the CDR3: TGTGCCAGCAGCTGGGGTCCGGGTAATGGGCACACCGGGGAGCTGTTTTTT. Translating gives CASSWGPGNGHTGELFF.

The J gene is TRBJ2-2, the V gene TRBV19; a weak D match, TRBD2 (5 bases). This CDR3 is 14 amino acids long. Trimming took 10 bases from V and 5 from J, leaving 17 bases between them. Per the germline V gene, CDR1 is LNHDA and CDR2 is SQIVND (reference sequence). The CDR3 region has the DNA TGTGCCACAGGCGAGTGGGAGAGTACCGGGGAGCTGTTTTTT. Translation: CATGEWESTGELFF. Using reference TRBV19 and TRBJ2-2 for the parts outside the CDR3, the full variable domain is DGGITQSPKYLFRKEGQNVTLSCEQNLNHDAMYWYRQDPGQGLRLIYYSQIVNDFQKGDIAEGYSVSREKKESFPLTVTSAQKNPTAFYLCATGEWESTGELFFGEGSRLTVL.